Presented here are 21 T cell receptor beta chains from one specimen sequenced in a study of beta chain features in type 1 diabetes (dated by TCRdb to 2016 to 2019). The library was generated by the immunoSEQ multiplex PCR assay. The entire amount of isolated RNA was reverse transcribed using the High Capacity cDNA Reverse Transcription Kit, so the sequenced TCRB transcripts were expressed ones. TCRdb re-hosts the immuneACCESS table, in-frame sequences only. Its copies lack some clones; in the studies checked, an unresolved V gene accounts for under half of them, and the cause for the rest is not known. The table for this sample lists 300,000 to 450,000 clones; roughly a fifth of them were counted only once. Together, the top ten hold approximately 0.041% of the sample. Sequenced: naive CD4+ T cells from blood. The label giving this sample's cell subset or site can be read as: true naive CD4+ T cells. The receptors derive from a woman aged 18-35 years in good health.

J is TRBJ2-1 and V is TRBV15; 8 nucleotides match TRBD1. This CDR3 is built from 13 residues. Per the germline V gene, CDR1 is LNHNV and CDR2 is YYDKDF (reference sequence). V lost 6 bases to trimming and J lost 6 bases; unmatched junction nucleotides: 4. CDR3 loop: CATRGQGGNEQFF. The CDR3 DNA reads TGTGCCACCAGAGGACAGGGAGGCAATGAGCAGTTCTTC.

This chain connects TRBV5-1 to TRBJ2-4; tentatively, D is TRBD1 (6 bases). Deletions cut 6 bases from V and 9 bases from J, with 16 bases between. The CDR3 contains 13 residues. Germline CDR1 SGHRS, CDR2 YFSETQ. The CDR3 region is CASTPLDRSIQYF. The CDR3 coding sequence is TGCGCCAGCACGCCACTCGACAGGAGCATTCAGTACTTC.

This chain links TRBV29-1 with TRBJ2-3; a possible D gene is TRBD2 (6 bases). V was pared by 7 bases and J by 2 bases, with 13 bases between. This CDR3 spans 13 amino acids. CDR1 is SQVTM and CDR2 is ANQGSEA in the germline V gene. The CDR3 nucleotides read TGCAGCGCCTCGCGGGACTTCACAGATACGCAGTATTTT. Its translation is CSASRDFTDTQYF.

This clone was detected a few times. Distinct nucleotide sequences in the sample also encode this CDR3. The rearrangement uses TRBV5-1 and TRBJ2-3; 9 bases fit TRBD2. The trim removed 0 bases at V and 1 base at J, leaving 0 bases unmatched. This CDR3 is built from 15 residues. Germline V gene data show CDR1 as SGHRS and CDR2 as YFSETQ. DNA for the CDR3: TGCGCCAGCAGCTTGGGACTAGCGGGCACAGATACGCAGTATTTT. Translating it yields CASSLGLAGTDTQYF.

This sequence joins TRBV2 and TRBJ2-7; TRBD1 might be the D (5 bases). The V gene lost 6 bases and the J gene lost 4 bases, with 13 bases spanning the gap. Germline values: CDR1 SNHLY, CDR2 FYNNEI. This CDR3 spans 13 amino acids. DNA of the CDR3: TGTGCCAGCAGGCTCAGGGTATCGTACGAGCAGTACTTC. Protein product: CASRLRVSYEQYF.

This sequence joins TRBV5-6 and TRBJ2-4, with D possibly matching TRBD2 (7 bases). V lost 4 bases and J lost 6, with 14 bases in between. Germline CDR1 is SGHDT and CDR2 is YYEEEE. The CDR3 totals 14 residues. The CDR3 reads CASSRGGKPNIQYF. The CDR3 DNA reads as TGTGCCAGCAGCAGGGGGGGAAAGCCAAACATTCAGTACTTC.

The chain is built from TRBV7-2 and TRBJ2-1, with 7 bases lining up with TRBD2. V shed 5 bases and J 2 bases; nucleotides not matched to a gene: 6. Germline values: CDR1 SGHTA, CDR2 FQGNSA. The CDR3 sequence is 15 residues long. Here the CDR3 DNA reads TGTGCCAGCAGCACGACCGGGACTACCTACAATGAGCAGTTCTTC. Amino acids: CASSTTGTTYNEQFF.

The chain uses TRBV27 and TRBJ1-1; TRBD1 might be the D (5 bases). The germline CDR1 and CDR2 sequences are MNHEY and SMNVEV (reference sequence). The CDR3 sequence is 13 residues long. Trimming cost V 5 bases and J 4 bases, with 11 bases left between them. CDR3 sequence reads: CASSAQGFTEAFF. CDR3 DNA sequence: TGTGCCAGCAGTGCCCAGGGATTCACTGAAGCTTTCTTT.

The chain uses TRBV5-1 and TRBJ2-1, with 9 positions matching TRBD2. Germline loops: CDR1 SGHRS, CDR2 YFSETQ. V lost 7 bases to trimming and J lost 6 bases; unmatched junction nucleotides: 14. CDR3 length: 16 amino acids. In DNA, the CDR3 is TGCGCCAGCCAGGAGTTAGCGGGAGTAACTAGCAATGAGCAGTTCTTC. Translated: CASQELAGVTSNEQFF.

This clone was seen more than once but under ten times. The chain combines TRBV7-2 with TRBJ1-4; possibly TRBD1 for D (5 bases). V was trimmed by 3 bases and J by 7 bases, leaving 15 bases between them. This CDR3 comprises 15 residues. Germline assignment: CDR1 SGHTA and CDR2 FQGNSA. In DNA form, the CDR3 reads TGTGCCAGCAGCTTCTCTTCCGGGGGTAGTGAAAAACTGTTTTTT. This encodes CASSFSSGGSEKLFF. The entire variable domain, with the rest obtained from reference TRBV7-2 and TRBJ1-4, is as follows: GAGVSQSPSNKVTEKGKDVELRCDPISGHTALYWYRQSLGQGLEFLIYFQGNSAPDKSGLPSDRFSAERTGGSVSTLTIQRTQQEDSAVYLCASSFSSGGSEKLFFGSGTQLSVL.

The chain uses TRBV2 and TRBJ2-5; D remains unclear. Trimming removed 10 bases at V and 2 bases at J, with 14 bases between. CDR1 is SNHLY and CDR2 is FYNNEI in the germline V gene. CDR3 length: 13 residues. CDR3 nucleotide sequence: TGTGCCACAGCCTGGGCAGAACAAGAGACCCAGTACTTC. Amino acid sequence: CATAWAEQETQYF.

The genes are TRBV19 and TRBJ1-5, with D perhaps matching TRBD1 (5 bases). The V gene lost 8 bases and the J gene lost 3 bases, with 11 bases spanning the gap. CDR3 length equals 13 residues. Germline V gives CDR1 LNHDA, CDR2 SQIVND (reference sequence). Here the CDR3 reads CASRQNNNQPQHF. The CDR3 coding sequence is TGTGCCAGTCGACAGAATAACAATCAGCCCCAGCATTTT.

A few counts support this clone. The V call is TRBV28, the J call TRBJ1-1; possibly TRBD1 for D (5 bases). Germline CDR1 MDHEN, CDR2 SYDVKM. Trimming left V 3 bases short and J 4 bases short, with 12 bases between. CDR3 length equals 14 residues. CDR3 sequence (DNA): TGTGCCAGCAGTTTTGGGCAGGGTGGCACTGAAGCTTTCTTT. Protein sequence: CASSFGQGGTEAFF.

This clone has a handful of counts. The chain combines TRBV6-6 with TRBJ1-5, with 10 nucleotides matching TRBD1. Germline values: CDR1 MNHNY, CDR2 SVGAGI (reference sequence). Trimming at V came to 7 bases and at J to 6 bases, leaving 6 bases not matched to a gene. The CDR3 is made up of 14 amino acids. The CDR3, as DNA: TGTGCCAGCACCAAGACAGGGGGCGGTCAGCCCCAGCATTTT. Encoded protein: CASTKTGGGQPQHF.

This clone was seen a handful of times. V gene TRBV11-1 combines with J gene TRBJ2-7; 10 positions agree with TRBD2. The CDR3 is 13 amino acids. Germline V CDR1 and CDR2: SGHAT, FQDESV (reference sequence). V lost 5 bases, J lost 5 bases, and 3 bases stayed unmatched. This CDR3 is CASSTTSGDEQYF. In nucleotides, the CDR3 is TGTGCCAGCAGCACTACTAGCGGGGACGAGCAGTACTTC.

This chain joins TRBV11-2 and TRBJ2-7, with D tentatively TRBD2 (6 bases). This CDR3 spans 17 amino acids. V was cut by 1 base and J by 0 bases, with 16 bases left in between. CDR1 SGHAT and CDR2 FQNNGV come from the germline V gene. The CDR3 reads CASSLVLSGWSSYEQYF. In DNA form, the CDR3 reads TGTGCCAGCAGCTTAGTTCTCAGCGGGTGGAGCTCCTACGAGCAGTACTTC.

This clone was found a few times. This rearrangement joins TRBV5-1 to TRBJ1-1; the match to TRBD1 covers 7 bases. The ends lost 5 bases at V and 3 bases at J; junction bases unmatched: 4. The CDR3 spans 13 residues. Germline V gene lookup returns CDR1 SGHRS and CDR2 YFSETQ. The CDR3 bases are TGCGCCAGCAGTGCGCAGGGGGACACTGAAGCTTTCTTT. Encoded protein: CASSAQGDTEAFF. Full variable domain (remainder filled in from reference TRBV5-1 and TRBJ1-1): KAGVTQTPRYLIKTRGQQVTLSCSPISGHRSVSWYQQTPGQGLQFLFEYFSETQRNKGNFPGRFSGRQFSNSRSEMNVSTLELGDSALYLCASSAQGDTEAFFGQGTRLTVV.

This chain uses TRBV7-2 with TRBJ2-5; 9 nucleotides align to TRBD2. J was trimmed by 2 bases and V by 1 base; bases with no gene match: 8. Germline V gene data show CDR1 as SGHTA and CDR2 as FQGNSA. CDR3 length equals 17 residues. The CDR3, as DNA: TGTGCCAGCAGCTTAGTGGTTGGAGCGGGGGGACAAGAGACCCAGTACTTC. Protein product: CASSLVVGAGGQETQYF.

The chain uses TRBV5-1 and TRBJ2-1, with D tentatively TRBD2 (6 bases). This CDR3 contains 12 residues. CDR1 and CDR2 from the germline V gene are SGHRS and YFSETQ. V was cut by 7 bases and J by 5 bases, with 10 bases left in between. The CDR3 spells CASRTSHNEQFF. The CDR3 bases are TGCGCCAGCCGTACTAGCCACAATGAGCAGTTCTTC.

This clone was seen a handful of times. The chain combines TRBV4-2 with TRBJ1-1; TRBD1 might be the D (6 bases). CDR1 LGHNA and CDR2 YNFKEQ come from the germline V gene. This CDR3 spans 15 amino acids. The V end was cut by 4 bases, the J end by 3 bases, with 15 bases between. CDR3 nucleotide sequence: TGTGCCAGCAGCCCCGAGACCCAGGGGTACACTGAAGCTTTCTTT. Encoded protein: CASSPETQGYTEAFF.

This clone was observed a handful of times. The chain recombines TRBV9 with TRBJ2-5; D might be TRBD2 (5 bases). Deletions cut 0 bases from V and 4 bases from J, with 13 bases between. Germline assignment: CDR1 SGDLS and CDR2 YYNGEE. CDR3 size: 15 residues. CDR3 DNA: TGTGCCAGCAGCGTAGGGGGAAGCGGATCAGAGACCCAGTACTTC. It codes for CASSVGGSGSETQYF.